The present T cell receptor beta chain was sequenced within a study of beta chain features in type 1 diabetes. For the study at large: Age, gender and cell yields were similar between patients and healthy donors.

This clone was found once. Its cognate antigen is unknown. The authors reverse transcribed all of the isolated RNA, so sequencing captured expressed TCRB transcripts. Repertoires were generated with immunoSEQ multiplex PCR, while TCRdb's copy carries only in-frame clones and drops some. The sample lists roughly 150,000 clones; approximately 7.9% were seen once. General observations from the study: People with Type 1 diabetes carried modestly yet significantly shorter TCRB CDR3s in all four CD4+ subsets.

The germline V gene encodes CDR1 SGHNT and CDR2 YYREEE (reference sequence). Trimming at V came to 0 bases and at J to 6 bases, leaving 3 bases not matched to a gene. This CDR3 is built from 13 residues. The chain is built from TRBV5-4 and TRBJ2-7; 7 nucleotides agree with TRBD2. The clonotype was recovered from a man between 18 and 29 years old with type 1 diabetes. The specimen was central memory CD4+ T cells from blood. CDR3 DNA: TGTGCCAGCAGCTTGGGACGGGGGGTCGAGCAGTACTTC. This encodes CASSLGRGVEQYF. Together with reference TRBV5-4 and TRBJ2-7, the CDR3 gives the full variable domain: ETGVTQSPTHLIKTRGQQVTLRCSSQSGHNTVSWYQQALGQGPQFIFQYYREEENGRGNFPPRFSGLQFPNYSSELNVNALELDDSALYLCASSLGRGVEQYFGPGTRLTVT.